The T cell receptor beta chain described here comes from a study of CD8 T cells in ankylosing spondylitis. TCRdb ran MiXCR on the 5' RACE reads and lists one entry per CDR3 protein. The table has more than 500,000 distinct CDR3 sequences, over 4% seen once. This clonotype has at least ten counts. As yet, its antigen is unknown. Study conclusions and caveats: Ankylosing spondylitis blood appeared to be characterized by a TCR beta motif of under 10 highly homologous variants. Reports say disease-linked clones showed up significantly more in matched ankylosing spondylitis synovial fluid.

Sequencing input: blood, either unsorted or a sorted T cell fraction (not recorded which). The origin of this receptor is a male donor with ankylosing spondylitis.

The CDR3 DNA is TGTGCCAGCAGCCAAGATGGGGCTAGCGGGAGGGCAATCTTTAGGAATGAGCAGTTCTTC. Protein product: CASSQDGASGRAIFRNEQFF. The chain has TRBV4-2 and TRBJ2-1, with TRBD2 identical over 12 bases. V gave up 0 bases and J gave up 7 bases; unmatched junction bases: 16. The CDR3 sequence is 20 residues long. Per germline, CDR1 LGHNA and CDR2 YNFKEQ.